The 10 T cell receptor beta chains listed next were all sequenced from one sample in a study of early T cells in non-severe SARS-CoV-2 infection. TCRdb analysed the 5' RACE reads with MiXCR anew, one entry per CDR3 protein. The profile shows approximately 69,000 distinct CDR3 sequences, 9.5% to 15% of them singletons. Specimen: whole blood. The receptor set was obtained from an adult who was a healthcare worker with PCR-confirmed SARS-CoV-2 infection or an uninfected control (not recorded which).

CDR3 DNA: TGTGCCAGCAGTTCCTACGGACTAGAACAAGAGACCCAGTACTTC. This gives the protein CASSSYGLEQETQYF. This chain links TRBV6-6 with TRBJ2-5, with 7 bases that match TRBD2. Germline V gives CDR1 MNHNY, CDR2 SVGAGI (reference sequence). Trimming at V came to 4 bases and at J to 2 bases, leaving 7 bases not matched to a gene. The length of the CDR3 is 15 residues.

The V call is TRBV29-1, the J call TRBJ2-1; TRBD1 agrees at 10 bases. CDR3 size: 16 residues. V was clipped by 0 bases and J by 7 bases; unmatched bases: 9. Germline assignment: CDR1 SQVTM and CDR2 ANQGSEA. The CDR3 region has the DNA TGCAGCGTTGAAGATGATTGGGGACAGGGGAATAATGAGCAGTTCTTC. Its protein is CSVEDDWGQGNNEQFF.

This clonotype occurred many times. The DNA is omitted, as the CDR3 cannot be located on it reliably, and the CDR3 follows TCRdb's listing. J is TRBJ2-5 and V is TRBV12-3 or TRBV12-4; TRBD2 is the table's D call, not checked against the DNA. The CDR3 is made up of 19 amino acids, end residues included. The CDR3 spells CASSSSGLAGMGGGETQYF.

The chain couples TRBV4-2 to TRBJ1-2, with 7 positions matching TRBD1. The trim removed 0 bases at V and 6 bases at J, leaving 7 bases unmatched. CDR1 and CDR2 (germline): LGHNA, YNFKEQ. This CDR3 spans 15 amino acids. The CDR3 sequence: CASSQDSGTGDGYTF. Here the CDR3 DNA reads TGTGCCAGCAGCCAAGACTCCGGAACAGGGGATGGCTACACCTTC.

V and J are TRBV7-8 and TRBJ2-7, with D perhaps matching TRBD1 (6 bases). Germline V gives CDR1 SGHVS, CDR2 FQNEAQ. CDR3 length: 15 residues. Trimming removed 5 bases from V and 7 bases from J, with 21 bases in between. The CDR3 DNA reads as TGTGCCAGCAGCCTAAACCCAGGGGTTATGGGAGAGCAGTACTTC. Translation gives CASSLNPGVMGEQYF.

The CDR3 loop reads CSVVGQESNQPQHF. CDR3 DNA sequence: TGCAGCGTAGTGGGACAGGAGAGCAATCAGCCCCAGCATTTT. The chain is built from TRBV29-1 and TRBJ1-5; 8 bases agree with TRBD1. In germline, CDR1 is SQVTM, CDR2 ANQGSEA. The CDR3 length is 14 residues. With V trimmed by 6 bases and J by 1 base, 5 bases remained unmatched.

This clonotype showed up just a few times. This chain connects TRBV5-1 to TRBJ2-1; 10 bases agree with TRBD2. Germline loops: CDR1 SGHRS, CDR2 YFSETQ. V dropped 4 bases and J dropped 6; count of bases not matched to a gene: 10. The length of the CDR3 is 16 residues. The CDR3 reads CASSKYSGRNLNEQFF. The CDR3 coding sequence is TGCGCCAGCAGCAAATATAGCGGGAGGAATCTCAATGAGCAGTTCTTC.

This clonotype was seen many times. This chain links TRBV20-1 with TRBJ2-3; D gene unclear. CDR1 DFQATT and CDR2 SNEGSKA come from the germline V gene (reference sequence). The CDR3 covers 15 residues. V gave up 3 bases and J gave up 2 bases, with 15 bases separating them. The CDR3 is CSASPGGPPTDTQYF. As DNA, the CDR3 is TGCAGTGCTAGCCCGGGTGGGCCCCCCACAGATACGCAGTATTTT.

This clonotype was seen only a few times. This chain links TRBV29-1 with TRBJ1-4, with D maybe TRBD1 (5 bases). The CDR3 covers 12 residues. The germline CDR1 and CDR2 sequences are SQVTM and ANQGSEA. V gave up 4 bases and J gave up 8 bases, with 11 bases separating them. The DNA of the CDR3 is TGCAGCGTTGTTGGGGCTGACGAAAAACTGTTTTTT. Encoded protein: CSVVGADEKLFF.

The rearrangement links TRBV11-2 to TRBJ2-7, with no clear D. V shed 6 bases and J shed 7 bases, with 19 bases lying between them. The CDR3 is 14 amino acids. The germline V gene has CDR1 SGHAT and CDR2 FQNNGV. In DNA form, the CDR3 reads TGTGCCAGCAGTCTTCTTAGACTCGCGCGGGAGCAGTACTTC. It translates to CASSLLRLAREQYF.